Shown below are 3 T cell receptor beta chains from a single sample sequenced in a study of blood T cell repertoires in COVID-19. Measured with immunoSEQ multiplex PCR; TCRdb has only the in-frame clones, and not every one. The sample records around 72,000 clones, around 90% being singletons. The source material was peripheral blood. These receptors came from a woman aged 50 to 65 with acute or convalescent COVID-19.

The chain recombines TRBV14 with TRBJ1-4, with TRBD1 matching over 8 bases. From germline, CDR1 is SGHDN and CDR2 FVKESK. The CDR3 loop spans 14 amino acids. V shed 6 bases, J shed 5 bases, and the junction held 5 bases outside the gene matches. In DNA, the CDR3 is TGTGCCAGCAGTCCGAGACAGGGGAATGAAAAACTGTTTTTT. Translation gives CASSPRQGNEKLFF.

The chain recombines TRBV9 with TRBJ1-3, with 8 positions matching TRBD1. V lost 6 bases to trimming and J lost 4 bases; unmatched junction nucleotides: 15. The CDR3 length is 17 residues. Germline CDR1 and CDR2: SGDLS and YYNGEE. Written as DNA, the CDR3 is TGTGCCAGCAACACTCCAGGACAGGGCTTGGCCGGAAACACCATATATTTT. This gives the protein CASNTPGQGLAGNTIYF.

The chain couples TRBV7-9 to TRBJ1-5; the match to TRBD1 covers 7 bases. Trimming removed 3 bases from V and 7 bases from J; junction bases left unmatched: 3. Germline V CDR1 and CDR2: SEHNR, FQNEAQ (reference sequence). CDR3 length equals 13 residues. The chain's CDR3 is CASSFTGAQPQHF. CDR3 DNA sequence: TGTGCCAGCAGCTTCACAGGGGCGCAGCCCCAGCATTTT.